This T cell receptor (beta chain) was captured by sequencing in a study of blood T cell repertoires in COVID-19. Study details: Acute and convalescent COVID-19 samples came from the United States, Italy and Spain. PBMCs, B-cell-depleted T cells, or T cells were the source of the cDNA or gDNA that made up the material.

The authors' processing: Reference gene primer amplification gave estimated nucleated cell counts. This table comes from immunoSEQ multiplex PCR, and its TCRdb copy is limited to in-frame clones, with some not included. V and J calls and clone size are copied from that table; D and trimming were computed from the DNA. Among 100,000 to 150,000 clones listed, roughly four fifths were seen once. Sequenced: peripheral blood. This clonotype originated in a woman aged 50 to 60 with acute or convalescent COVID-19.

In DNA form, the CDR3 reads TGTGCCAGCACCCGCGTGACTAGCGGGACCCACGAGCAGTACTTC. This gives the protein CASTRVTSGTHEQYF. The chain has TRBV6-6 and TRBJ2-7; 11 bases match TRBD2. Germline V gene data show CDR1 as MNHNY and CDR2 as SVGAGI (reference sequence). V lost 7 bases, J lost 5 bases, and 10 bases stayed unmatched. The CDR3 totals 15 residues.